These 21 T cell receptor beta chains were sequenced from one sample in a study of T cell repertoires in cytomegalovirus infection. TCRdb called the reads again in MiXCR, with one record for every CDR3 protein. The sample comprises about 900,000 distinct CDR3 sequences, 31% of which are singletons, and roughly 13% rests with the top ten. These receptors have no identified antigens. Specimen: cultured CD8+ T cells from PBMCs, collected from culture after CMV antigen stimulation. The receptors come from a human donor in good health (CMV status not recorded). Some clones in this sample may be carry-over from other donors' samples.

CDR3 sequence reads: CASGRDRGLLSGNTIYF. The CDR3 region has the DNA TGTGCCAGTGGTCGGGACAGGGGACTTCTCTCTGGAAACACCATATATTTT. This chain connects TRBV12-3 or TRBV12-4 to TRBJ1-3; 10 nucleotides align to TRBD1. V was clipped by 9 bases and J by 0 bases; unmatched bases: 11. The CDR3 has 17 residues.

The genes are TRBV6-5 and TRBJ2-5; maybe TRBD1 (5 bases). Germline loops: CDR1 MNHEY, CDR2 SVGAGI. The CDR3 contains 12 residues. Trimming shortened V by 9 bases and J by 0 bases, and 8 bases separated the two germline ends. The CDR3 region has the DNA TGTGCCAGTGGACACCACCAAGAGACCCAGTACTTC. Encoded protein: CASGHHQETQYF.

The sample holds one count of this clonotype. The junction departs from germline at one end; a sequencing error may be responsible. This chain joins TRBV6-2 or TRBV6-3 and TRBJ2-3; D unclear. Germline V CDR1 and CDR2: MNHEY, SVGEGT. The CDR3 runs 15 residues. CDR3 nucleotide sequence: TGTGCCAACAGTTACTCGTTTGAGCTCACAGATACGCAGTATTTT. Translation: CANSYSFELTDTQYF.

The genes are TRBV6-6 and TRBJ2-7; a possible D gene is TRBD1 (5 bases). The CDR3 consists of 13 residues. Per germline, CDR1 MNHNY and CDR2 SVGAGI (reference sequence). Trimming removed 6 bases from V and 2 bases from J, with 11 bases in between. Here the CDR3 DNA reads TGTGCCAGCAGCCAAAGACAGACCTACGAGCAGTACTTC. Translation gives CASSQRQTYEQYF.

The chain links TRBV7-9 to TRBJ1-4; no firm D call. The CDR3 totals 16 residues. Germline V gene data show CDR1 as SEHNR and CDR2 as FQNEAQ (reference sequence). V was cut by 5 bases and J by 2 bases, with 15 bases left in between. CDR3 sequence reads: CASSPSVGETNEKLFF. Written as DNA, the CDR3 is TGTGCCAGCAGCCCTAGTGTCGGGGAGACTAATGAAAAACTGTTTTTT.

The chain uses TRBV14 and TRBJ2-2; weak D call: TRBD2 (5 bases). V lost 3 bases and J 1 base, leaving 15 bases between the germline ends. The CDR3 runs to 17 residues. The germline CDR1 and CDR2 sequences are SGHDN and FVKESK. CDR3 sequence reads: CASSHVRRAVNTGELFF. In DNA, the CDR3 is TGTGCCAGCAGCCACGTGCGGCGGGCGGTGAACACCGGGGAGCTGTTTTTT.

The chain links TRBV29-1 to TRBJ1-1; 8 nucleotides match TRBD1. The CDR3 has 13 amino acids. The V segment lost 5 bases and the J segment 0 bases; nucleotides outside the gene matches: 2. Looked up from germline, CDR1 is SQVTM and CDR2 is ANQGSEA. CDR3 amino acids: CSVRTGMNTEAFF. The CDR3 nucleotides read TGCAGCGTTAGGACAGGGATGAACACTGAAGCTTTCTTT.

The chain couples TRBV19 to TRBJ1-1, with D unresolved. V was cut by 3 bases and J by 1 base, with 9 bases left in between. CDR1 is LNHDA and CDR2 is SQIVND in the germline V gene (reference sequence). CDR3 size: 14 residues. The CDR3 region has the DNA TGTGCCAGTAGTATGGTGTGGAAGAACACTGAAGCTTTCTTT. Amino acids: CASSMVWKNTEAFF.

The gene calls are TRBV28 and TRBJ2-7, with D possibly TRBD1 on 7 matching bases. V lost 8 bases, J lost 0 bases, and 17 bases lay in between. CDR1 MDHEN and CDR2 SYDVKM come from the germline V gene. The CDR3 extends over 15 amino acids. CDR3 nucleotide sequence: TGTGCCAGCCTAATGACAGGGAGGAGCTCCTACGAGCAGTACGTC. It specifies CASLMTGRSSYEQYV.

This clonotype has only a few counts. This rearrangement joins TRBV7-9 to TRBJ2-7; unclear D gene. Between the trimmed V and J ends, which lost 2 bases and 6 bases, there was a span of 11 bases. The CDR3 runs 13 residues. The germline gives CDR1 SEHNR, CDR2 FQNEAQ (reference sequence). The chain's CDR3 is CASSLKSVAEQYF. The CDR3 bases are TGTGCCAGCAGCTTAAAATCGGTAGCCGAGCAGTACTTC.

The chain is built from TRBV19 and TRBJ2-7, with a weak D call TRBD1 (5 bases). V was clipped by 4 bases and J by 2 bases, with 9 bases between them. Germline values: CDR1 LNHDA, CDR2 SQIVND (reference sequence). The CDR3 consists of 13 residues. The CDR3 DNA sequence: TGTGCCAGTAGTAAGGGGCTTACCTACGAGCAGTACGTC. It is translated as CASSKGLTYEQYV.

Only a few counts were recorded for this clonotype. The chain carries TRBV10-1 and TRBJ2-3; D ambiguous. This CDR3 has 16 residues. Looked up from germline, CDR1 is WNHNN and CDR2 is SYGVQD (reference sequence). Trimming stripped 6 bases from V and 5 bases from J, with 21 bases between. The CDR3 loop is CASSEIRRVDKDTQYF. For the CDR3, the DNA is TGCGCCAGCAGCGAGATCCGCCGGGTCGACAAAGATACGCAGTATTTT.

The chain combines TRBV6-2 or TRBV6-3 with TRBJ1-2; 10 bases fit TRBD1. Germline loops: CDR1 MNHEY, CDR2 SVGEGT. J gave up 5 bases and V 0 bases, and 12 bases lay outside the gene matches. The CDR3 has 18 residues. CDR3 sequence (DNA): TGTGCCAGCAGTTACTCCACCGGGACAGGGGTGAACGATTATGGCTACACCTTC. Its translation: CASSYSTGTGVNDYGYTF.

J is TRBJ2-1 and V is TRBV5-5; D possibly uses TRBD1 or TRBD2 (5 bases each). Germline-derived CDR1 and CDR2 are SGHKS and YYEKEE (reference sequence). Trimming removed 6 bases at V and 5 bases at J, with 15 bases between. CDR3 length: 14 amino acids. CDR3 in amino acids: CASKFLRDHNEQFF. CDR3 nucleotide sequence: TGTGCCAGCAAATTCCTCCGGGACCACAATGAGCAGTTCTTC. The entire variable domain, with the rest obtained from reference TRBV5-5 and TRBJ2-1, is as follows: DAGVTQSPTHLIKTRGQQVTLRCSPISGHKSVSWYQQVLGQGPQFIFQYYEKEERGRGNFPDRFSARQFPNYSSELNVNALLLGDSALYLCASKFLRDHNEQFFGPGTRLTVL.

The chain employs TRBV20-1 and TRBJ1-1; D is possibly TRBD1 (5 bases). V was trimmed by 6 bases and J by 6 bases, leaving 14 bases between them. This CDR3 region has 12 residues. Per the germline V gene, CDR1 is DFQATT and CDR2 is SNEGSKA (reference sequence). The CDR3 DNA reads as TGCAGTGCCGTCAGACCGGGGGCTGAAGCTTTCTTT. Its protein product is CSAVRPGAEAFF.

This clonotype was picked up a small number of times. The V call is TRBV6-5, the J call TRBJ1-3; D not certain. The CDR3 loop spans 18 amino acids. From germline, CDR1 is MNHEY and CDR2 SVGAGI. The ends were cut back, 0 bases at V and 0 bases at J, with 15 bases in the middle. The CDR3 spells CASSYSSMILSSGNTIYF. DNA for the CDR3: TGTGCCAGCAGTTACTCGAGTATGATTCTGAGCTCTGGAAACACCATATATTTT.

The chain is built from TRBV7-9 and TRBJ1-5; D gene ambiguous. V lost 5 bases to trimming and J lost 10 bases, with 9 bases between them. The germline V gene encodes CDR1 SEHNR and CDR2 FQNEAQ (reference sequence). This CDR3 is built from 11 residues. The CDR3 loop reads CASSGRGPQHF. CDR3 nucleotide sequence: TGTGCCAGCAGCGGCCGTGGCCCCCAGCATTTT.

V gene TRBV27 combines with J gene TRBJ1-3; D is ambiguous. The V end was cut by 5 bases, the J end by 0 bases, with 8 bases between. CDR3 length equals 14 residues. Germline CDR1 MNHEY, CDR2 SMNVEV (reference sequence). CDR3 residues: CASSQIFSGNTIYF. The DNA of the CDR3 is TGTGCCAGCAGTCAGATATTCTCTGGAAACACCATATATTTT.

The DNA of the CDR3 is TGTGCCAGCAGCCCAGGGCCTTTAACCAGGAACACTGAAGCTTTCTTT. It specifies CASSPGPLTRNTEAFF. The V and J genes are TRBV6-5 and TRBJ1-1, with a weak D call TRBD1 (5 bases). The germline V and J ends were trimmed by 6 bases and 1 base, with 18 bases remaining between them. This CDR3 comprises 16 residues. Germline V gives CDR1 MNHEY, CDR2 SVGAGI.

This clonotype was recorded a few times. CDR3: CASSHRTDPDTQYF. For the CDR3, the DNA is TGTGCCAGCAGCCACCGGACCGACCCAGATACGCAGTATTTT. V and J are TRBV27 and TRBJ2-3, with D uncertain. CDR1 and CDR2 (germline): MNHEY, SMNVEV (reference sequence). The CDR3 is 14 amino acids. V shed 6 bases and J shed 4 bases, with 14 bases lying between them.

V is TRBV12-3 or TRBV12-4 and J is TRBJ1-5; no reliable D call. Between the trimmed V and J ends, which lost 4 bases and 2 bases, there was a span of 9 bases. This CDR3 spans 14 amino acids. The CDR3, as DNA: TGTGCCAGCAGTTCAGACCTGGGCAATCAGCCCCAGCATTTT. Its protein is CASSSDLGNQPQHF.